The rows below give T cell receptor beta chains drawn from one sample of a study of blood T cell repertoires in COVID-19. Clones were read by immunoSEQ multiplex PCR, and TCRdb kept only the in-frame ones, dropping some. The table shows 80,000 to 100,000 clones, with roughly 80% occurring only once. The sequencing input was peripheral blood. These receptors all stem from a man between 60 and 70 years old with acute or convalescent COVID-19. The CDR3 runs from the conserved cysteine through the conserved F or W. The D gene is left open where the match is weak. Clone size is shown for a subset of rows, as once, few, many or a class of expanded clone.

cdr3_length	clone_size	v_call	j_call	d_call	cdr3_nt	cdr3_aa
18	.	TRBV28	TRBJ2-4	.	TGTGCCAGCAGTTCACGGACAGGGAGGGCCTTCACCAAAAACATTCAGTACTTC	CASSSRTGRAFTKNIQYF
13	.	TRBV6-2/TRBV6-3	TRBJ1-5	.	TGTGCCAGCAGCATGGAGGGGAATCAGCCCCAGCATTTT	CASSMEGNQPQHF
16	.	TRBV5-1	TRBJ1-1	TRBD1	TGCGCCAGCAGCACCGGACAGGGCCTTGTTGTCACTGAAGCTTTCTTT	CASSTGQGLVVTEAFF
13	.	TRBV27	TRBJ1-1	.	TGTGCCAGCAGTTTATATCTCTACACTGAAGCTTTCTTT	CASSLYLYTEAFF
13	.	TRBV6-2/TRBV6-3	TRBJ2-3	.	TGTGCCAGCAGCCAGCGGTGGACAGATACGCAGTATTTT	CASSQRWTDTQYF
13	once	TRBV11-3	TRBJ1-1	.	TGTGCCAGCAGCTTACAGGCGTACACTGAAGCTTTCTTT	CASSLQAYTEAFF
15	.	TRBV6-5	TRBJ1-5	.	TGTGCCAGCAGTTACTCGCACGGGAGCAATCAGCCCCAGCATTTT	CASSYSHGSNQPQHF
16	.	TRBV5-1	TRBJ2-7	.	TGCGCCAGCAGCTTTACCCAGGGCCTCAGGTCCTACGAGCAGTACTTC	CASSFTQGLRSYEQYF
12	few	TRBV6-1	TRBJ1-2	.	TGTGCCAGCAGTGATATTAACTATGGCTACACCTTC	CASSDINYGYTF
14	.	TRBV27	TRBJ2-4	.	TGTGCCAGCAGTTTATCGCACTCCAAAAACATTCAGTACTTC	CASSLSHSKNIQYF
16	once	TRBV19	TRBJ1-6	TRBD1	TGTGCCAGTAGCCTTATACCGGGACAGGGAAGCTCACCCCTCCACTTT	CASSLIPGQGSSPLHF